This entry describes one T cell receptor beta chain. Its antigen is unidentified. The CDR3 spans 16 residues. Germline trimming cut 6 bases from V and 2 bases from J; bases unmatched to any gene: 5. This entry belongs to a study of identical twins. Study results and limitations: Beta out-of-frame sequences showed weaker excess twin sharing. Zero-insertion analyses could be partly confounded by invariant MAIT and iNKT cells.

Using its own MiXCR run on the 5' RACE reads, TCRdb lists one record per CDR3 protein. The data hold roughly 350,000 distinct CDR3 sequences, with approximately 9.1% observed a single time. The material sequenced was naive T cells sorted from blood. The V gene is TRBV12-3 or TRBV12-4, the J gene TRBJ2-6; TRBD1 agrees at 9 bases. The receptor's source is a woman aged 50 to 60 in good health. The CDR3 reads CASRRRQGAGANVLTF. The CDR3 DNA reads TGTGCCAGCAGGCGACGACAGGGGGCTGGGGCCAACGTCCTGACTTTC.